This entry is about one TCR beta chain. Its target is unknown. This CDR3 fails to terminate in the conserved phenylalanine or tryptophan, so it likely reflects a read error. It is unclear where the CDR3 begins or ends on the DNA, so no DNA is shown, and the CDR3 is as TCRdb lists it. Each CDR3 protein is one row after TCRdb ran MiXCR on the multiplex PCR reads. The table lists some 65,000 distinct CDR3 sequences, less than 45% of them singletons. This sample is part of a study of breast tumors, draining lymph nodes, adjacent tissues. Findings and caveats of the study: Most tumor T cells seemingly derive from lymph node, then expand in tumor.

The CDR3 length is 13 residues, termini included. Germline V CDR1 and CDR2: LNHDA, SQIVND (reference sequence). This clonotype originated in a female donor with breast cancer. Some clones in this sample may be carry-over from other donors' samples. The specimen was breast tumor tissue. J is TRBJ2-1 and V is TRBV19; TRBD2 is taken as the D call from the table, unchecked against the DNA. CDR3 residues: CASSVARYNEQYL.